Below, 10 T cell receptor beta chains from the same sample are listed, as sequenced in a study of glioma-infiltrating T cells after dendritic cell vaccination. Generated by immunoSEQ multiplex PCR, the TCRdb table keeps only in-frame clones and is missing some. The sample records around 83,000 clones, around 85% being singletons. Time point specified: after dendritic cell vaccination, including at tumor progression/relapse. Sequenced material: blood, taken after dendritic cell vaccination. These receptors all come from a human donor with glioblastoma.

V is TRBV7-2 and J is TRBJ1-6; maybe TRBD1 (6 bases). Looked up from germline, CDR1 is SGHTA and CDR2 is FQGNSA. This CDR3 region has 16 residues. The V end was cut by 1 base, the J end by 9 bases, with 16 bases between. The CDR3 sequence: CASSLDRALGFSPLHF. In DNA, the CDR3 is TGTGCCAGCAGCTTAGACAGGGCTTTGGGATTTTCACCCCTCCACTTT.

The chain combines TRBV18 with TRBJ1-1; D is undetermined. Germline-derived CDR1 and CDR2 are KGHSH and LQKENI. CDR3 length: 15 amino acids. V was shortened by 0 bases and J by 5 bases, with 13 bases between the two germline ends. The CDR3 DNA follows: TGTGCCAGCTCACCACCTCGGGGTTCGAGAACTGAAGCTTTCTTT. Protein: CASSPPRGSRTEAFF.

The chain recombines TRBV7-3 with TRBJ2-3; tentative D call: TRBD2 (6 bases). CDR1 is SGHTA, CDR2 FQGTGA, per germline. This CDR3 has 18 residues. The germline V and J ends were trimmed by 5 bases and 4 bases, with 25 bases remaining between them. This CDR3 is CASSPTPGRDYGPDTQYF. Here the CDR3 DNA reads TGTGCCAGCAGCCCAACGCCAGGGCGGGATTACGGACCAGATACGCAGTATTTT.

The chain uses TRBV7-3 and TRBJ2-3; maybe TRBD2 (6 bases). Per germline, CDR1 SGHTA and CDR2 FQGTGA. The CDR3 is made up of 16 amino acids. The V gene lost 2 bases and the J gene lost 4 bases, with 16 bases spanning the gap. CDR3 bases: TGTGCCAGCAGCTTAGGAGGACTACCGAGTCCAGATACGCAGTATTTT. It codes for CASSLGGLPSPDTQYF.

V is TRBV28 and J is TRBJ1-5, with a possible D match to TRBD1 (6 bases). V was trimmed by 10 bases and J by 15 bases, leaving 19 bases between them. Germline V CDR1 and CDR2: MDHEN, SYDVKM. The CDR3 contains 11 residues. In nucleotides, the CDR3 is TGTGCCACCTCCCGAGGGGGGGCTGGGCATTTT. Translation: CATSRGGAGHF. The complete variable domain, with remaining parts taken from reference TRBV28 and TRBJ1-5, reads DVKVTQSSRYLVKRTGEKVFLECVQDMDHENMFWYRQDPGLGLRLIYFSYDVKMKEKGDIPEGYSVSREKKERFSLILESASTNQTSMYLCATSRGGAGHFGDGTRLSIL.

The sample holds one count of this clone. The CDR3 sequence is CASSSVMTGGLSNQPQHF. Here the CDR3 DNA reads TGTGCCAGCAGCTCCGTAATGACAGGGGGCTTAAGCAATCAGCCCCAGCATTTT. This chain joins TRBV7-8 and TRBJ1-5; 10 positions match TRBD1. V shed 4 bases, J shed 1 base, and the junction held 10 bases outside the gene matches. This CDR3 is built from 18 residues. The germline V gene encodes CDR1 SGHVS and CDR2 FQNEAQ.

Here the CDR3 reads CASSARDSSYEQYF. CDR3 nucleotide sequence: TGTGCCAGCAGCGCCCGGGACTCCTCGTACGAGCAGTACTTC. This sequence joins TRBV7-8 and TRBJ2-7; tentative D call: TRBD2 (6 bases). This CDR3 has 14 residues. Germline V lookup: CDR1 SGHVS, CDR2 FQNEAQ. Trimming pared 5 bases from V and 4 bases from J, leaving 15 bases between.

This chain connects TRBV9 to TRBJ2-3; 7 nucleotides match TRBD2. Germline V gene data show CDR1 as SGDLS and CDR2 as YYNGEE. The CDR3 has 13 residues. The V segment lost 4 bases and the J segment 3 bases; nucleotides outside the gene matches: 2. The CDR3 loop is CASSLGGTDTQYF. As DNA, the CDR3 is TGTGCCAGCAGCCTGGGGGGGACAGATACGCAGTATTTT.

This rearrangement joins TRBV9 to TRBJ2-5; 7 bases line up with TRBD2. This CDR3 is 14 amino acids long. CDR1 and CDR2 (germline): SGDLS, YYNGEE. The ends lost 4 bases at V and 5 bases at J; junction bases unmatched: 8. CDR3 coding DNA: TGTGCCAGCAGCTCGGGACTACCTAGGGAGACCCAGTACTTC. Encoded protein: CASSSGLPRETQYF.

The chain couples TRBV6-5 to TRBJ1-6; 8 nucleotides agree with TRBD1. CDR1 is MNHEY, CDR2 SVGAGI, per germline. The CDR3 length is 14 residues. The V segment lost 7 bases and the J segment 10 bases; nucleotides outside the gene matches: 9. CDR3 region: CASNPGQAGSPLHF. In DNA, the CDR3 is TGTGCCAGCAACCCGGGACAGGCAGGATCACCCCTCCACTTT.